Below, 8 T cell receptor beta chains from the same sample are listed, as sequenced in a study of cytomegalovirus exposure and HLA in healthy donors. Primers: 60 Vbeta forward and 13 Jbeta reverse. Sequencing was performed with immunoSEQ multiplex PCR; in TCRdb, only in-frame clones are kept and a portion is missing. The table includes some 150,000 clones, roughly three quarters detected once. Material: PBMCs. These receptors were collected from a man in his 60s in good health and CMV-seronegative.

The V gene is TRBV27, the J gene TRBJ2-7, with D maybe TRBD2 (6 bases). Trimming pared 0 bases from V and 4 bases from J, leaving 13 bases between. The CDR3 has 15 amino acids. Germline CDR1 and CDR2: MNHEY and SMNVEV (reference sequence). The CDR3 loop reads CASSLSGGMIYEQYF. Written as DNA, the CDR3 is TGTGCCAGCAGTTTATCGGGCGGGATGATATACGAGCAGTACTTC.

The V and J genes are TRBV7-6 and TRBJ2-5; 9 positions agree with TRBD1. The length of the CDR3 is 16 residues. Germline values: CDR1 SGHVS, CDR2 FNYEAQ. The V gene end was trimmed by 3 bases and the J gene end by 1 base; junction bases not matched to a gene: 6. Here the CDR3 DNA reads TGTGCCAGCAGCTTCCCATCGGACAGGGGCCAAGAGACCCAGTACTTC. The encoded protein is CASSFPSDRGQETQYF.

The rearrangement joins TRBV5-6 to TRBJ1-5; TRBD1 is a possible D gene (5 bases). CDR3 length: 13 residues. V was clipped by 2 bases and J by 3 bases, with 6 bases between them. Per germline, CDR1 SGHDT and CDR2 YYEEEE. CDR3: CASSLQANQPQHF. CDR3 bases: TGTGCCAGCAGCTTACAGGCCAATCAGCCCCAGCATTTT. The full variable domain, completed using reference TRBV5-6 and TRBJ1-5, is DAGVTQSPTHLIKTRGQQVTLRCSPKSGHDTVSWYQQALGQGPQFIFQYYEEEERQRGNFPDRFSGHQFPNYSSELNVNALLLGDSALYLCASSLQANQPQHFGDGTRLSIL.

The V gene is TRBV29-1, the J gene TRBJ1-5, with TRBD1 matching over 7 bases. The germline V gene has CDR1 SQVTM and CDR2 ANQGSEA. This CDR3 contains 14 residues. Trimming took 5 bases from V and 0 from J; bases not matched to a gene: 4. The CDR3 is CSVWTGYSNQPQHF. As DNA, the CDR3 is TGCAGCGTTTGGACAGGCTATAGCAATCAGCCCCAGCATTTT.

The CDR3 coding sequence is TGTGCCAGCAGCTTTAGCGGGACAGCCTACACCTTC. It encodes CASSFSGTAYTF. The V and J genes are TRBV5-6 and TRBJ1-2; 7 bases align to TRBD1. Germline loops: CDR1 SGHDT, CDR2 YYEEEE. The junction had 5 bases not matched to a gene; V was cut back by 2 bases and J by 10 bases. The CDR3 spans 12 residues.

V is TRBV18 and J is TRBJ2-1; 15 nucleotides align to TRBD2. The V gene end was trimmed by 3 bases and the J gene end by 6 bases; junction bases not matched to a gene: 6. The CDR3 spans 17 residues. The germline V gene encodes CDR1 KGHSH and CDR2 LQKENI. The CDR3 protein is CASSPPGLAGGRNEQFF. The DNA for the CDR3 is TGTGCCAGCTCACCGCCGGGACTAGCGGGGGGTCGCAATGAGCAGTTCTTC.

The V gene is TRBV5-5, the J gene TRBJ2-3, with D hard to call. Looked up from germline, CDR1 is SGHKS and CDR2 is YYEKEE (reference sequence). Deletions cut 4 bases from V and 2 bases from J, with 5 bases between. The CDR3 runs 12 residues. The chain's CDR3 is CASSRYTDTQYF. The CDR3 nucleotides read TGTGCCAGCAGCCGCTACACAGATACGCAGTATTTT.

The genes are TRBV30 and TRBJ2-7; TRBD1 matches at 9 bases. The CDR3 is 16 amino acids. After removal of 3 bases from V and 0 bases from J, the junction contained 9 bases not matched to a gene. CDR1 and CDR2 (germline): GTSNPN, SVGIG (reference sequence). Written as DNA, the CDR3 is TGTGCCTGGAGAGGGCCGGGACAGGGTTTCTCCTACGAGCAGTACTTC. This translates into CAWRGPGQGFSYEQYF.